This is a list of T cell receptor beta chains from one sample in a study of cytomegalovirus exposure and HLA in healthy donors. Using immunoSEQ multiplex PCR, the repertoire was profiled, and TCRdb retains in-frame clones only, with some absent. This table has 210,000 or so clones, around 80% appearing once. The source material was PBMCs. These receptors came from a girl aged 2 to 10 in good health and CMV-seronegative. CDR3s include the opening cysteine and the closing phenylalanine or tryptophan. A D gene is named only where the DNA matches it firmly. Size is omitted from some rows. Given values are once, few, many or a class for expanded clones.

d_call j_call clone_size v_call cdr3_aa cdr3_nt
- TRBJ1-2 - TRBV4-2 CASSQDTGWRGYTF TGTGCCAGCAGCCAGGATACAGGGTGGAGGGGCTACACCTTC
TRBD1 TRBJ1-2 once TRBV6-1 CASSSYRQGASGYTF TGTGCCAGCAGTTCATACCGACAGGGGGCCTCTGGCTACACCTTC
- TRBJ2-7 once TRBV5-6 CASSSSGTYEQYF TGTGCCAGCAGCTCGAGCGGAACCTACGAGCAGTACTTC
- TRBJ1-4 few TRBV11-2 CASRANEKLFF TGTGCCAGCAGAGCGAATGAAAAACTGTTTTTT
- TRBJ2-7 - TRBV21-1 CASSTTGYEQYF TGTGCCAGCAGCACGACAGGGTACGAGCAGTACTTC
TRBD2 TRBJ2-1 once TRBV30 CAWRSLAGVNEQFF TGTGCCTGGAGGAGTCTAGCGGGAGTGAATGAGCAGTTCTTC
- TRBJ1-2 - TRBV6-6 CASNGRGEDYGYTF TGTGCCAGCAATGGACGTGGGGAGGACTATGGCTACACCTTC
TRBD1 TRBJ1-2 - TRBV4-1 CASTRGGPRNLRGQLYGYTF TGCGCCAGCACCCGAGGGGGCCCGCGAAATTTAAGGGGGCAGCTCTATGGCTACACCTTC
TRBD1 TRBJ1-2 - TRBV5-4 CASSGIYRTGDYGYTF TGTGCCAGCAGCGGGATTTATAGGACAGGGGACTATGGCTACACCTTC
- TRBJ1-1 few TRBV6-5 CASSSGESLFREDFF TGTGCCAGCAGTTCCGGAGAAAGTCTTTTTCGGGAGGATTTCTTT
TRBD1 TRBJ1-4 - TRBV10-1 CASTRRQGNNEKLFF TGCGCCAGCACCAGAAGACAGGGGAATAATGAAAAACTGTTTTTT
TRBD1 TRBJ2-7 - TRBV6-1 CASSEGTGLRLGGEQYF TGTGCCAGCAGTGAAGGGACAGGGTTAAGACTGGGGGGCGAGCAGTACTTC
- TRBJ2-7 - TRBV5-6 CASSQDYHEQYF TGTGCCAGCAGCCAGGACTACCACGAGCAGTACTTC
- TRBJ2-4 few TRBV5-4 CASSLDGGRVGSKNIQYF TGTGCCAGCAGCTTGGACGGGGGGCGGGTGGGATCCAAAAACATTCAGTACTTC
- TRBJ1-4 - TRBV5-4 CASSYSLQGEKLFF TGTGCCAGCAGCTATTCCTTACAGGGTGAAAAACTGTTTTTT
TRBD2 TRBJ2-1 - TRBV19 CASCSLADPYNEQFF TGTGCCAGCTGCTCTCTAGCGGACCCCTACAATGAGCAGTTCTTC
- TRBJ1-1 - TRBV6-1 CASTSQGLGEAFF TGTGCCAGCACCTCCCAGGGTCTAGGTGAAGCTTTCTTT
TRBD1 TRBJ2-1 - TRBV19 CASSVLLGGAYNEQFF TGTGCCAGTAGTGTCCTTTTAGGGGGCGCCTACAATGAGCAGTTCTTC
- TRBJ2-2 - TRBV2 CASSAGTGELFF TGTGCCAGCAGTGCGGGGACCGGGGAGCTGTTTTTT
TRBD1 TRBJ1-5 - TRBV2 CASSVPRDRVFVSNQPQHF TGTGCCAGCAGTGTTCCTCGGGACAGGGTGTTTGTTAGCAATCAGCCCCAGCATTTT
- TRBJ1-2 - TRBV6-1 CASSETGESRNYGYTF TGTGCCAGCAGTGAAACGGGGGAAAGTAGAAACTATGGCTACACCTTC